This entry lists 26 T cell receptor beta chains sequenced from one sample in a study of blood T cell repertoires in COVID-19. Using immunoSEQ multiplex PCR, the repertoire was profiled, and TCRdb retains in-frame clones only, with some absent. The sample shows approximately 390,000 clones, 70% to 90% of them seen only once. What was sequenced was peripheral blood. Every receptor here comes from a woman in her sixties or seventies with COVID-19, enrolled during active disease.

The chain carries TRBV7-2 and TRBJ1-3; 8 nucleotides agree with TRBD1. The CDR3 extends over 13 amino acids. Germline V gene data show CDR1 as SGHTA and CDR2 as FQGNSA. The trim removed 5 bases at V and 8 bases at J, leaving 5 bases unmatched. The CDR3 loop reads CASSLTGVDTIYF. In DNA, the CDR3 is TGTGCCAGCAGCCTGACAGGGGTAGACACCATATATTTT.

This clone has a single count. J is TRBJ2-7 and V is TRBV19; 9 positions agree with TRBD1. Per germline, CDR1 LNHDA and CDR2 SQIVND (reference sequence). The CDR3 is made up of 17 amino acids. Trimming cost V 4 bases and J 0 bases; bases outside gene matches: 10. CDR3 DNA sequence: TGTGCCAGTAGTACGCCCCTGGGGACAGGGAGCTCCTACGAGCAGTACTTC. The encoded protein is CASSTPLGTGSSYEQYF.

The chain carries TRBV3-1 (or the pseudogene TRBV3-2) and TRBJ1-5; D not resolved. The CDR3 consists of 14 residues. V gave up 2 bases and J gave up 4 bases, with 9 bases separating them. CDR1 and CDR2 (germline): LGHDT, YNNKEL (reference sequence). The CDR3 DNA follows: TGTGCCAGCAGCCAAAATGGCAGAAATCAGCCCCAGCATTTT. Encoded protein: CASSQNGRNQPQHF.

This clone was detected once. The chain links TRBV6-5 to TRBJ1-1; D is uncertain. This CDR3 contains 16 residues. The germline CDR1 and CDR2 sequences are MNHEY and SVGAGI. V dropped 0 bases and J dropped 6 bases, with 17 bases sitting between them. As DNA, the CDR3 is TGTGCCAGCAGTTACTCAGGTTTCGGGGATCAGTCTGAAGCTTTCTTT. Translated: CASSYSGFGDQSEAFF.

The genes are TRBV19 and TRBJ1-6, with 7 bases lining up with TRBD1. Trimming cost V 10 bases and J 8 bases; bases outside gene matches: 11. CDR1 and CDR2 (germline): LNHDA, SQIVND (reference sequence). The CDR3 runs 14 residues. The CDR3 DNA sequence: TGTGCCACTCATACAGGGGCTCAAGATTCACCCCTCCACTTT. This gives the protein CATHTGAQDSPLHF.

The chain links TRBV28 to TRBJ2-7; possibly TRBD2 for D (6 bases). Per the germline V gene, CDR1 is MDHEN and CDR2 is SYDVKM. This CDR3 region has 14 residues. Trimming pared 3 bases from V and 4 bases from J, leaving 13 bases between. The CDR3 loop reads CASSFIGGRYEQYF. CDR3 in DNA: TGTGCCAGCAGTTTTATCGGGGGTAGGTACGAGCAGTACTTC.

On this clone: In the same sample, other DNA sequences code for this CDR3. The CDR3 DNA is TGTGCCAGCAGTTCCGGACAGGGATACTATGGCTACACCTTC. Translation: CASSSGQGYYGYTF. The rearrangement joins TRBV28 to TRBJ1-2; 8 bases map to TRBD1. The CDR3 has 14 amino acids. V trimming: 4 bases; J trimming: 3 bases; junction bases outside the gene matches: 4. Per germline, CDR1 MDHEN and CDR2 SYDVKM.

Of note for this clone: A read error may account for a junction end that differs from germline. The chain has TRBV10-3 and TRBJ1-4; perhaps TRBD1 as D (5 bases). The CDR3 spans 13 residues. Germline V gene data show CDR1 as ENHRY and CDR2 as SYGVKD. Here the CDR3 DNA reads TGTGCCATCAGTGAGTCAGAGAAGGCCGGGACTGTTTTT. The encoded protein is CAISESEKAGTVF.

The CDR3: CASSGAGHINTEAFF. As DNA, the CDR3 is TGTGCCAGCTCGGGGGCAGGACACATCAACACTGAAGCTTTCTTT. This chain uses TRBV18 with TRBJ1-1, with a weak D call TRBD1 (6 bases). The germline V gene has CDR1 KGHSH and CDR2 LQKENI. This CDR3 has 15 residues. V was pared by 6 bases and J by 2 bases, with 16 bases between.

The CDR3 nucleotides read TGTGCCAGTAGACAGAATAACTATGGCTACACCTTC. Translation: CASRQNNYGYTF. The chain couples TRBV19 to TRBJ1-2; D not resolved. The CDR3 is 12 amino acids. CDR1 is LNHDA, CDR2 SQIVND, per germline (reference sequence). Deletions cut 6 bases from V and 1 base from J, with 6 bases between.

The chain combines TRBV28 with TRBJ1-2, with 8 bases that match TRBD1. The V and J ends lost 7 bases and 7 bases, in that order; junction bases with no gene match: 5. The CDR3 extends over 12 amino acids. Germline-derived CDR1 and CDR2 are MDHEN and SYDVKM. CDR3 sequence (DNA): TGTGCCAGCATCTCCAGGGGGCCTGGCTACACCTTC. This gives the protein CASISRGPGYTF.

This clone was observed a few times. V and J are TRBV3-1 (or the pseudogene TRBV3-2) and TRBJ2-3; D is ambiguous. Deletions cut 0 bases from V and 1 base from J, with 8 bases between. CDR3 length equals 15 residues. Germline V gene lookup returns CDR1 LGHDT and CDR2 YNNKEL (reference sequence). Written as DNA, the CDR3 is TGTGCCAGCAGCCAAGAGGCTAGTGGCACAGATACGCAGTATTTT. Translating gives CASSQEASGTDTQYF.

This clone was seen only a few times. In DNA, the CDR3 is TGTGCCAGCAGCTCTTTCGGACAGGGGTCGAACACCGGGGAGCTGTTTTTT. Protein sequence: CASSSFGQGSNTGELFF. This rearrangement joins TRBV7-3 to TRBJ2-2; TRBD1 matches 9 bases. The trim removed 4 bases at V and 0 bases at J, leaving 6 bases unmatched. The germline V gene encodes CDR1 SGHTA and CDR2 FQGTGA. The CDR3 contains 17 residues.

A word on this clone: The sample contains more than one DNA sequence encoding this CDR3. The chain uses TRBV18 and TRBJ1-5, with 7 bases fitting TRBD1. The CDR3 is 13 amino acids. V lost 3 bases and J lost 4; bases outside the gene matches: 0. CDR1 and CDR2 (germline): KGHSH, LQKENI. The CDR3 nucleotides are TGTGCCAGCTCACCGGACAGGAATCAGCCCCAGCATTTT. It yields the protein CASSPDRNQPQHF.

J is TRBJ1-1 and V is TRBV18; 7 bases fit TRBD1. The V gene's germline CDR1 is KGHSH and CDR2 LQKENI. The ends lost 3 bases at V and 8 bases at J; junction bases unmatched: 12. This CDR3 contains 15 residues. CDR3 nucleotides: TGTGCCAGCTCACCGACGGCAGGGGGGATCGGGGAAGCTTTCTTT. Amino acid sequence: CASSPTAGGIGEAFF.

V is TRBV3-1 (or the pseudogene TRBV3-2) and J is TRBJ2-5, with 13 bases lining up with TRBD2. V lost 3 bases to trimming and J lost 5 bases; unmatched junction nucleotides: 6. CDR3 length: 16 residues. In germline, CDR1 is LGHDT, CDR2 YNNKEL (reference sequence). This CDR3 is CASSQGLAGIGETQYF. CDR3 nucleotide sequence: TGTGCCAGCAGCCAGGGACTAGCGGGGATTGGGGAGACCCAGTACTTC.

CDR3 nucleotides: TGTGCCAGCATTCCACAGGGCTACGAGCAGTACTTC. Protein: CASIPQGYEQYF. The chain links TRBV6-4 to TRBJ2-7, with TRBD1 as a possible D gene (6 bases). Germline V gene lookup returns CDR1 MRHNA and CDR2 SNTAGT. The V end was cut by 7 bases, the J end by 3 bases, with 10 bases between. This CDR3 is built from 12 residues.

This chain uses TRBV9 with TRBJ2-7, with D tentatively TRBD2 (6 bases). This CDR3 is 14 amino acids long. Trimming left V 3 bases short and J 10 bases short, with 20 bases between. CDR1 is SGDLS and CDR2 is YYNGEE in the germline V gene. CDR3 coding DNA: TGTGCCAGCAGCGCCTACCGGGAAGGAGGGAAACAGTACTTC. Encoded protein: CASSAYREGGKQYF.

The chain uses TRBV3-1 (or the pseudogene TRBV3-2) and TRBJ1-1; D is unclear. This CDR3 spans 13 amino acids. Germline V lookup: CDR1 LGHDT, CDR2 YNNKEL (reference sequence). V was cut by 0 bases and J by 11 bases, with 13 bases left in between. The CDR3 is CASSQERGWLAFF. The CDR3 region has the DNA TGTGCCAGCAGCCAAGAAAGAGGGTGGTTGGCTTTCTTT.

The CDR3 coding sequence is TGTGCCAGCAGTGAAAAAGCAGCCCAACAGACTGGGGCCAACGTCCTGACTTTC. As protein: CASSEKAAQQTGANVLTF. The chain uses TRBV6-1 and TRBJ2-6; D unclear. The CDR3 spans 18 residues. The germline V gene encodes CDR1 MNHNS and CDR2 SASEGT. The V end was cut by 2 bases, the J end by 2 bases, with 16 bases between.

Comments on this clone: Different DNA sequences within this sample yield the same CDR3. The V and J genes are TRBV5-1 and TRBJ2-2, with 8 bases identical to TRBD1. J lost 0 bases, V lost 5 bases, and 0 bases had no gene match. Germline loops: CDR1 SGHRS, CDR2 YFSETQ. The CDR3 sequence is 14 residues long. The CDR3 DNA is TGCGCCAGCAGACAGGGGGCGAACACCGGGGAGCTGTTTTTT. Translating it yields CASRQGANTGELFF.

The chain employs TRBV11-2 and TRBJ1-1; D gene ambiguous. The ends were cut back, 5 bases at V and 3 bases at J, with 13 bases in the middle. The CDR3 consists of 14 residues. Germline values: CDR1 SGHAT, CDR2 FQNNGV. Written as DNA, the CDR3 is TGTGCCAGCAGCCGGGAAAACTGGGACACTGAAGCTTTCTTT. This sequence encodes CASSRENWDTEAFF.

This chain's CDR3 is CASSWDTTDTQYF. The CDR3 nucleotides are TGTGCCAGCAGTTGGGACACCACAGATACGCAGTATTTT. This sequence joins TRBV6-5 and TRBJ2-3; tentatively, D is TRBD1 (6 bases). The germline V gene encodes CDR1 MNHEY and CDR2 SVGAGI. Trimming removed 4 bases at V and 2 bases at J, with 7 bases between. The CDR3 has 13 residues.

V is TRBV6-6 and J is TRBJ2-2; a weak D match, TRBD2 (8 bases). Trimming left V 6 bases short and J 4 bases short, with 15 bases between. Germline V gives CDR1 MNHNY, CDR2 SVGAGI (reference sequence). CDR3 length equals 15 residues. CDR3 amino acids: CASSRGTSATGELFF. The CDR3 nucleotides read TGTGCCAGCAGCAGGGGGACTAGTGCCACCGGGGAGCTGTTTTTT.

The chain couples TRBV7-3 to TRBJ2-5; possibly TRBD2 for D (6 bases). The ends were cut back, 3 bases at V and 4 bases at J, with 12 bases in the middle. The CDR3 runs to 14 residues. Germline CDR1 is SGHTA and CDR2 is FQGTGA. The CDR3 is CASSLGQGLETQYF. The CDR3 DNA is TGTGCCAGCAGCTTGGGTCAGGGACTAGAGACCCAGTACTTC.

The chain recombines TRBV5-1 with TRBJ1-2; tentatively, D is TRBD1 (5 bases). Trimming pared 0 bases from V and 3 bases from J, leaving 12 bases between. Germline CDR1 is SGHRS and CDR2 is YFSETQ. CDR3 size: 15 residues. CDR3 in DNA: TGCGCCAGCAGCTTGGCGCTTAGGGGATACTATGGCTACACCTTC. The encoded protein is CASSLALRGYYGYTF. The full variable domain, in which reference TRBV5-1 and TRBJ1-2 provide the parts outside the CDR3, is KAGVTQTPRYLIKTRGQQVTLSCSPISGHRSVSWYQQTPGQGLQFLFEYFSETQRNKGNFPGRFSGRQFSNSRSEMNVSTLELGDSALYLCASSLALRGYYGYTFGSGTRLTVV.